What follows are 21 T cell receptor beta chains derived from one specimen sequenced in a study of T cells after posttransplantation cyclophosphamide. Treatment was busulfan-fludarabine conditioning, a marrow graft, and cyclophosphamide on days +3 and +4. The data were produced by immunoSEQ multiplex PCR, yet TCRdb's version contains in-frame clones alone and is incomplete. The sample has roughly 20,000 clones, around 70% seen once. Here the sequenced sample was PBMCs, taken after an allogeneic stem cell transplant with post-transplant cyclophosphamide. Source of these receptors: a male patient aged 25-45 years who received an allogeneic stem cell transplant from a related donor, was CMV-positive, and had acute GVHD only. Part of the T cells may come from the graft donor.

The table lists this clone with a count of one. This chain connects TRBV4-2 to TRBJ2-3; D possibly corresponds to TRBD1 (5 bases). The CDR3 runs to 14 residues. The germline CDR1 and CDR2 sequences are LGHNA and YNFKEQ. The V end lost 4 bases, the J end lost 1 base, and 9 bases lay between the germline ends. As DNA, the CDR3 is TGTGCCAGCAGCCTTTTAGGGGGCACAGATACGCAGTATTTT. This encodes CASSLLGGTDTQYF.

This chain uses TRBV10-3 with TRBJ2-4; 7 bases line up with TRBD1. Germline V gene sequence: CDR1 ENHRY, CDR2 SYGVKD. The CDR3 consists of 13 residues. The junction had 4 bases not matched to a gene; V was cut back by 4 bases and J by 7 bases. In DNA form, the CDR3 reads TGTGCCATCAGTGCCGACAGGGCGAACATTCAGTACTTC. Translation: CAISADRANIQYF.

This sequence joins TRBV7-6 and TRBJ2-1; D uncertain. Trimming removed 6 bases at V and 1 base at J, with 13 bases between. This CDR3 contains 15 residues. Germline CDR1 SGHVS, CDR2 FNYEAQ. The CDR3 DNA sequence: TGTGCCAGCAGTCTTAAGCCGGGTTCCTACAATGAGCAGTTCTTC. Its translation is CASSLKPGSYNEQFF.

The rearrangement links TRBV7-8 to TRBJ2-1; TRBD2 agrees at 9 bases. Germline V gene data show CDR1 as SGHVS and CDR2 as FQNEAQ. V was clipped by 2 bases and J by 8 bases; unmatched bases: 4. The CDR3 consists of 14 residues. CDR3 sequence: CASSLPRLADEQFF. The CDR3 DNA reads as TGTGCCAGCAGCTTACCCAGACTAGCGGATGAGCAGTTCTTC. Combining the CDR3 with reference TRBV7-8 and TRBJ2-1 gives the whole variable domain GAGVSQSPRYKVAKRGQDVALRCDPISGHVSLFWYQQALGQGPEFLTYFQNEAQLDKSGLPSDRFFAERPEGSVSTLKIQRTQQEDSAVYLCASSLPRLADEQFFGPGTRLTVL.

This chain's CDR3 is CASSERRLEGGELFF. The DNA of the CDR3 is TGTGCCAGCAGTGAAAGGAGGCTCGAAGGCGGGGAGCTGTTTTTT. The chain carries TRBV2 and TRBJ2-2; D perhaps matches TRBD2 (5 bases). The germline V and J ends were trimmed by 2 bases and 7 bases, with 14 bases remaining between them. The CDR3 runs to 15 residues. CDR1 is SNHLY, CDR2 FYNNEI, per germline.

The chain is built from TRBV5-1 and TRBJ2-7; D is unclear. The CDR3 loop spans 12 amino acids. Trimming shortened V by 0 bases and J by 3 bases, and 4 bases separated the two germline ends. The V gene's germline CDR1 is SGHRS and CDR2 YFSETQ. For the CDR3, the DNA is TGCGCCAGCAGCTTGGGCGGCTACGAGCAGTACTTC. Protein product: CASSLGGYEQYF.

Ten or more counts support this clone. V is TRBV9 and J is TRBJ1-5, with a weak D call TRBD1 (5 bases). Trimming cost V 0 bases and J 7 bases, with 8 bases left between them. The CDR3 has 13 amino acids. The germline V gene encodes CDR1 SGDLS and CDR2 YYNGEE. The DNA of the CDR3 is TGTGCCAGCAGCGTAGCGGGGGGACAGCCCCAGCATTTT. It encodes CASSVAGGQPQHF.

V usage is TRBV2 and J usage is TRBJ1-3; 9 bases align to TRBD1. Germline V CDR1 and CDR2: SNHLY, FYNNEI. CDR3 length: 16 amino acids. V was clipped by 5 bases and J by 0 bases; unmatched bases: 5. The CDR3 DNA follows: TGTGCCAGCAGTTACGGGACAGGGAACTCTGGAAACACCATATATTTT. This encodes CASSYGTGNSGNTIYF.

Only one count was recorded for this clone. A much larger clone differs from this one at a single base, so this may be a read error. The same CDR3 arises from other DNA sequences in this sample as well. J is TRBJ2-7 and V is TRBV10-3; possibly TRBD1 for D (5 bases). V was trimmed by 6 bases and J by 0 bases, leaving 6 bases between them. CDR1 is ENHRY, CDR2 SYGVKD, per germline. The CDR3 has 12 amino acids. For the CDR3, the DNA is TGTGCCATCAGCGACAGCTCCTACGAGCAGTACTTC. As protein: CAISDSSYEQYF.

The chain has TRBV2 and TRBJ1-1; D gene ambiguous. The CDR3 is 13 residues long. V dropped 7 bases and J dropped 1 base, with 10 bases sitting between them. Germline assignment: CDR1 SNHLY and CDR2 FYNNEI. CDR3 bases: TGTGCCAGCACCCGCGGCCCGAACACTGAAGCTTTCTTT. Translation: CASTRGPNTEAFF.

The V gene is TRBV5-1, the J gene TRBJ2-1, with 11 bases that match TRBD2. The CDR3 has 15 residues. Per germline, CDR1 SGHRS and CDR2 YFSETQ. Trimming took 4 bases from V and 4 from J; bases not matched to a gene: 4. CDR3 protein: CASSLSGGEYNEQFF. The CDR3 DNA follows: TGCGCCAGCAGCCTTAGCGGGGGGGAATACAATGAGCAGTTCTTC.

This chain links TRBV10-3 with TRBJ2-5; TRBD1 agrees at 9 bases. The CDR3 contains 17 residues. Germline assignment: CDR1 ENHRY and CDR2 SYGVKD. V lost 2 bases, J lost 5 bases, and 12 bases stayed unmatched. The CDR3 DNA is TGTGCCATCAGTGAGACCACATCCGGGACAGGGAGTGAGACCCAGTACTTC. This codes for CAISETTSGTGSETQYF.

This chain uses TRBV11-2 with TRBJ2-7; TRBD2 is a possible D gene (5 bases). V lost 2 bases and J lost 4, with 15 bases in between. The CDR3 spans 15 residues. In germline, CDR1 is SGHAT, CDR2 FQNNGV. The CDR3 nucleotides read TGTGCCAGCAGCTTACAAGTCCTCGGGGTATACGAGCAGTACTTC. Translating gives CASSLQVLGVYEQYF.

This sequence joins TRBV27 and TRBJ2-2; TRBD1 might be the D (6 bases). Trimming pared 5 bases from V and 5 bases from J, leaving 18 bases between. The CDR3 consists of 16 residues. Germline assignment: CDR1 MNHEY and CDR2 SMNVEV (reference sequence). CDR3 in DNA: TGTGCCAGCAGTAACAACAGGGCTCTGAAGACCGGGGAGCTGTTTTTT. Amino acid sequence: CASSNNRALKTGELFF.

V is TRBV10-3 and J is TRBJ1-5; 7 bases match TRBD1. The junction had 2 bases not matched to a gene; V was cut back by 9 bases and J by 0 bases. The CDR3 extends over 13 amino acids. Germline CDR1 is ENHRY and CDR2 is SYGVKD. The CDR3 coding sequence is TGTGCCATACAGGGGAATAGCAATCAGCCCCAGCATTTT. The encoded protein is CAIQGNSNQPQHF.

V gene TRBV7-8 combines with J gene TRBJ2-3; 7 bases agree with TRBD2. CDR3 length: 16 amino acids. Per germline, CDR1 SGHVS and CDR2 FQNEAQ. The J segment lost 0 bases and the V segment lost 3 bases, leaving 6 bases of the junction unmatched. CDR3 amino acids: CASSLGGWGSTDTQYF. The DNA for the CDR3 is TGTGCCAGCAGCTTGGGGGGGTGGGGTAGCACAGATACGCAGTATTTT.

The chain links TRBV11-2 to TRBJ2-1, with D maybe TRBD2 (6 bases). Trimming removed 1 base at V and 0 bases at J, with 16 bases between. Germline-derived CDR1 and CDR2 are SGHAT and FQNNGV. The CDR3 runs 18 residues. In nucleotides, the CDR3 is TGTGCCAGCAGCTTAGGGCCTTTAGCGGAGAGCTCCTACAATGAGCAGTTCTTC. Translating it yields CASSLGPLAESSYNEQFF. The entire variable domain, with the rest obtained from reference TRBV11-2 and TRBJ2-1, is as follows: EAGVAQSPRYKIIEKRQSVAFWCNPISGHATLYWYQQILGQGPKLLIQFQNNGVVDDSQLPKDRFSAERLKGVDSTLKIQPAKLEDSAVYLCASSLGPLAESSYNEQFFGPGTRLTVL.

The chain couples TRBV27 to TRBJ2-3, with 9 bases matching TRBD1. V was pared by 5 bases and J by 2 bases, with 11 bases of the junction left unmatched. The V gene's germline CDR1 is MNHEY and CDR2 SMNVEV (reference sequence). This CDR3 contains 17 residues. CDR3 DNA sequence: TGTGCCAGCAGTCGAACAGGGGGCAGTTTAATCACAGATACGCAGTATTTT. This gives the protein CASSRTGGSLITDTQYF.

This clone was detected a few times. J is TRBJ1-1 and V is TRBV2; D remains unclear. The V gene lost 4 bases and the J gene lost 5 bases, with 14 bases spanning the gap. The CDR3 spans 14 residues. Germline V CDR1 and CDR2: SNHLY, FYNNEI. CDR3 DNA: TGTGCCAGCAGTGTTAGGATGGAGCTAACTGAAGCTTTCTTT. This codes for CASSVRMELTEAFF.

This rearrangement joins TRBV9 to TRBJ2-1; TRBD2 matches at 7 bases. The germline V gene encodes CDR1 SGDLS and CDR2 YYNGEE. The CDR3 length is 16 residues. V was pared by 4 bases and J by 0 bases, with 7 bases of the junction left unmatched. In DNA, the CDR3 is TGTGCCAGCAGCCCGCAGGGAGGGAGCTCCTACAATGAGCAGTTCTTC. This encodes CASSPQGGSSYNEQFF.

This chain uses TRBV11-2 with TRBJ2-7; TRBD2 matches at 8 bases. Unmatched junction bases numbered 8, after V lost 5 bases and J lost 2 bases. Germline V lookup: CDR1 SGHAT, CDR2 FQNNGV. This CDR3 has 15 residues. The CDR3 nucleotides are TGTGCCAGCAGCCCCCCGGGACTAGAAGCCTACGAGCAGTACTTC. This codes for CASSPPGLEAYEQYF.